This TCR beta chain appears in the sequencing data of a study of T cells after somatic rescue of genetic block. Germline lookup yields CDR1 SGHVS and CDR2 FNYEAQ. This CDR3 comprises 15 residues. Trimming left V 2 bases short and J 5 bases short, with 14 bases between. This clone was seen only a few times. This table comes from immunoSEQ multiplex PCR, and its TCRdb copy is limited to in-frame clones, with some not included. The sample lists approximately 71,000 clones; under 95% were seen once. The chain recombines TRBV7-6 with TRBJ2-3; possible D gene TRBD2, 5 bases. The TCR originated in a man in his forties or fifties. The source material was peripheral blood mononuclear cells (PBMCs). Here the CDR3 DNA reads TGTGCCAGCAGCTTAATAGCGACACGAGGAGATACGCAGTATTTT. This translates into CASSLIATRGDTQYF.